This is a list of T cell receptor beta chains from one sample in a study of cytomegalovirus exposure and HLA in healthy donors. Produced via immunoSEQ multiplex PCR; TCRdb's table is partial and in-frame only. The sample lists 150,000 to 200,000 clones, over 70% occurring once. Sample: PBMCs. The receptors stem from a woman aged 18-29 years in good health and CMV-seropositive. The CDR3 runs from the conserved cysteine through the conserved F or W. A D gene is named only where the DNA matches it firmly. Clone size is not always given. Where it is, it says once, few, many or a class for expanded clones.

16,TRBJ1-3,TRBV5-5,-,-,CASSLGFGDSGNTIYF,TGTGCCAGCAGCTTGGGGTTTGGAGACTCTGGAAACACCATATATTTT
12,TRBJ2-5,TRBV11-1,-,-,CASTKQGGAQYF,TGTGCCAGCACAAAACAGGGAGGGGCCCAGTACTTC
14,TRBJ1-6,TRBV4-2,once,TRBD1,CASSEQGADSPLHF,TGTGCCAGCAGCGAACAGGGGGCTGATTCACCCCTCCACTTT
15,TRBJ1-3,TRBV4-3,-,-,CASSQAGSSGNTIYF,TGCGCCAGCAGCCAAGCTGGCTCCTCTGGAAACACCATATATTTT
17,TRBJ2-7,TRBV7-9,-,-,CASSRSFGAQGGREQYF,TGTGCCAGCAGCCGTTCTTTTGGGGCTCAGGGAGGCCGCGAGCAGTACTTC
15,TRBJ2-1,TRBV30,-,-,CAWSIRDSSYNEQFF,TGTGCCTGGTCTATCCGGGACTCCTCCTACAATGAGCAGTTCTTC
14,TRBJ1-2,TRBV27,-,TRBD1,CASSLSGQGKGYTF,TGTGCCAGCAGTTTGTCGGGACAGGGAAAAGGCTACACCTTC
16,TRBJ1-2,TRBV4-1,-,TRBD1,CASSQDSAGTVFGYTF,TGCGCCAGCAGCCAAGATTCGGCCGGGACAGTGTTTGGCTACACCTTC
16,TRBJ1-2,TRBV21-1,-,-,CASPHLRALEAYGYTF,TGTGCCAGCCCACATTTAAGGGCTTTGGAGGCCTATGGCTACACCTTC
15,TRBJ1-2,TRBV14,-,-,CASSQDRGLLYGYTF,TGTGCCAGCAGCCAAGACAGGGGTCTTTTGTATGGCTACACCTTC
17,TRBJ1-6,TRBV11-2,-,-,CASSLDRDTALRPPLHF,TGTGCCAGCAGCTTGGACCGGGACACCGCCCTTCGGCCACCCCTCCACTTT
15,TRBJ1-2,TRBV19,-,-,CASSAYRTGPGGYTF,TGTGCCAGTAGTGCCTACCGAACAGGGCCGGGGGGCTACACCTTC
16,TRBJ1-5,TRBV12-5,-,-,CASGLSWEGGNQPQHF,TGTGCTAGTGGACTAAGTTGGGAGGGGGGCAATCAGCCCCAGCATTTT
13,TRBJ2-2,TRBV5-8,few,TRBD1,CASSKTGYGELFF,TGTGCCAGCAGCAAGACAGGGTACGGGGAGCTGTTTTTT
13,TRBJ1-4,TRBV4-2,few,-,CASSQPGDEKLFF,TGTGCCAGCAGCCAACCAGGGGATGAAAAACTGTTTTTT
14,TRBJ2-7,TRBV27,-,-,CASSFHEATYEQYF,TGTGCCAGCAGTTTCCACGAGGCCACATACGAGCAGTACTTC
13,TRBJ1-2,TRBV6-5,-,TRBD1,CASGPRQGHGYTF,TGTGCCAGCGGCCCCCGACAGGGCCATGGCTACACCTTC
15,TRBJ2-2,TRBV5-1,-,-,CASSFSTAPTGELFF,TGCGCCAGCAGCTTTTCAACAGCTCCTACCGGGGAGCTGTTTTTT
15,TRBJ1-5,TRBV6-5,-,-,CASSYSGGGNQPQHF,TGTGCCAGCAGTTACTCGGGAGGTGGCAATCAGCCCCAGCATTTT
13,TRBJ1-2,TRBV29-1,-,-,CSVDAMDLDGYTF,TGCAGCGTTGATGCCATGGATCTAGACGGCTACACCTTC
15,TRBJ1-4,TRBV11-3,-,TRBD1,CASSQGTARNEKLFF,TGTGCCAGCAGCCAAGGGACAGCCCGAAATGAAAAACTGTTTTTT
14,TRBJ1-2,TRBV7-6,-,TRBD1,CASSLVGQGASYTF,TGTGCCAGCAGCTTAGTAGGCCAGGGGGCGAGCTACACCTTC
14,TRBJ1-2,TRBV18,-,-,CASSPARGNYGYTF,TGTGCCAGCTCACCTGCCCGGGGGAACTATGGCTACACCTTC
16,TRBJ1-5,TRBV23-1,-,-,CASSPPGRASNQPQHF,TGCGCCAGCAGTCCCCCGGGAAGGGCAAGCAATCAGCCCCAGCATTTT
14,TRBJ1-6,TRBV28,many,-,CASRLLSYNSPLHF,TGTGCCAGCAGACTCCTTTCCTATAATTCACCCCTCCACTTT
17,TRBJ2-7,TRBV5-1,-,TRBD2,CASSLVGGPGGSYEQYF,TGCGCCAGCAGCTTGGTAGGCGGTCCGGGGGGATCCTACGAGCAGTACTTC